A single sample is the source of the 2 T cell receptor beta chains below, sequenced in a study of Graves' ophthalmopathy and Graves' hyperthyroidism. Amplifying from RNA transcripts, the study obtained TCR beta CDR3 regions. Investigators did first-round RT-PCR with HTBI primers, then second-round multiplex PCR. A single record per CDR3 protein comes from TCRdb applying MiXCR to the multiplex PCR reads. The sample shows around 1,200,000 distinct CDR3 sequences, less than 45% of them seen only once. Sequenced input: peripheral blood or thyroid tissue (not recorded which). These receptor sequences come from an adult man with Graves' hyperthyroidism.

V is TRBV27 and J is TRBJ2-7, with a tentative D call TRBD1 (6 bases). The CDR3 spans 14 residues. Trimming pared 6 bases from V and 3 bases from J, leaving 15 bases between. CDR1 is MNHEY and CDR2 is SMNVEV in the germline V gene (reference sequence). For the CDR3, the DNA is TGTGCCAGCAGGAGGGGGAGTATAATCTACGAGCAGTACTTC. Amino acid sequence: CASRRGSIIYEQYF.

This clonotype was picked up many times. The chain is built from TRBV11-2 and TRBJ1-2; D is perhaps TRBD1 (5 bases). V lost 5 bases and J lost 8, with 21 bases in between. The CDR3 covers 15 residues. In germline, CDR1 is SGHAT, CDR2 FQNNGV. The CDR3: CASSTYRAGAGGYTF. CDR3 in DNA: TGTGCCAGCAGCACGTACCGAGCCGGGGCGGGCGGCTACACCTTC.